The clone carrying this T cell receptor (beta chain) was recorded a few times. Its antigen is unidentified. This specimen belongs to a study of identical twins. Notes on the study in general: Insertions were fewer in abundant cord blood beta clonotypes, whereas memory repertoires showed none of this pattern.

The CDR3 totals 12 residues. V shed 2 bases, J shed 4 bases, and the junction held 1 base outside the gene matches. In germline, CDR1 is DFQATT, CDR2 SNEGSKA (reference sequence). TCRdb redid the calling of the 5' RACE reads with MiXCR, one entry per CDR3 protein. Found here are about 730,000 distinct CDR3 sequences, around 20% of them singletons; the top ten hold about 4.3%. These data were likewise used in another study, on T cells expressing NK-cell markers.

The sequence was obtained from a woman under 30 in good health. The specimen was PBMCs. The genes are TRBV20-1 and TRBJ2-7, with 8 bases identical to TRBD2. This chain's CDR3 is CSARPGGYEQYF. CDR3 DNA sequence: TGCAGTGCTAGACCGGGAGGGTACGAGCAGTACTTC.